The 12 T cell receptor beta chains below come from one sample, sequenced in a study of Ad26.COV2.S vaccination and SARS-CoV-2 variants. Treatment defined: 15 to 20 received Ad26.COV2.S at low or high dose, single or two shots; roughly 5 received placebo; per-sample allocation not given. The samples date from day 63 after the first vaccine or placebo injection. Repertoires were generated with immunoSEQ multiplex PCR, while TCRdb's copy carries only in-frame clones and drops some. The table shows about 480,000 clones, with approximately 90% occurring only once. The sample was peripheral blood, taken in a trial of Ad26.COV2.S vaccine versus placebo. The receptors originated from a person aged 18 to 59 who received the Ad26.COV2.S COVID-19 vaccine or a placebo.

The chain has TRBV7-9 and TRBJ2-1, with D maybe TRBD2 (5 bases). Trimming cost V 1 base and J 5 bases, with 18 bases left between them. The germline V gene has CDR1 SEHNR and CDR2 FQNEAQ (reference sequence). The CDR3 is 17 residues long. CDR3 protein: CASSLGSWVAPNNEQFF. The CDR3 nucleotides read TGTGCCAGCAGCTTAGGGTCCTGGGTAGCGCCGAACAATGAGCAGTTCTTC.

The chain has TRBV5-1 and TRBJ1-1, with 9 bases fitting TRBD1. Per the germline V gene, CDR1 is SGHRS and CDR2 is YFSETQ. This CDR3 is built from 16 residues. The J segment lost 1 base and the V segment lost 4 bases, leaving 8 bases of the junction unmatched. The CDR3 is CASSGGQGGPNTEAFF. DNA for the CDR3: TGCGCCAGCAGCGGGGGACAGGGCGGACCGAACACTGAAGCTTTCTTT.

In its sample, this clone was seen once. The chain couples TRBV5-1 to TRBJ2-7, with TRBD1 matching over 11 bases. The germline V gene has CDR1 SGHRS and CDR2 YFSETQ. After removal of 4 bases from V and 3 bases from J, the junction contained 3 bases not matched to a gene. CDR3 length equals 14 residues. This chain's CDR3 is CASSTGTGGYEQYF. CDR3 nucleotides: TGCGCCAGCAGCACCGGGACAGGGGGCTACGAGCAGTACTTC. Using reference TRBV5-1 and TRBJ2-7 for the parts outside the CDR3, the full variable domain is KAGVTQTPRYLIKTRGQQVTLSCSPISGHRSVSWYQQTPGQGLQFLFEYFSETQRNKGNFPGRFSGRQFSNSRSEMNVSTLELGDSALYLCASSTGTGGYEQYFGPGTRLTVT.

This chain uses TRBV7-6 with TRBJ2-5, with D uncertain. The V gene lost 1 base and the J gene lost 4 bases, with 7 bases spanning the gap. Per germline, CDR1 SGHVS and CDR2 FNYEAQ. The CDR3 spans 13 residues. This chain's CDR3 is CASSLVAPETQYF. CDR3 in DNA: TGTGCCAGCAGCTTAGTAGCCCCAGAGACCCAGTACTTC.

The rearrangement uses TRBV21-1 and TRBJ2-1; the D segment call TRBD1 is taken from the table without a DNA check. TRBV21-1 is termed a pseudogene. The CDR3 is 11 residues long. The CDR3 DNA reads as TGTGCCCTGGGGGCAGGCAATGAGCAGTTCTTC. It yields the protein CALGAGNEQFF.

The J gene is TRBJ1-5, the V gene TRBV19, with a tentative D call TRBD1 (5 bases). The CDR3 is made up of 16 amino acids. V shed 4 bases and J shed 0 bases, with 13 bases lying between them. Germline CDR1 and CDR2: LNHDA and SQIVND (reference sequence). CDR3: CASSNTRDPSNQPQHF. In DNA form, the CDR3 reads TGTGCCAGTAGTAACACCAGGGACCCTAGCAATCAGCCCCAGCATTTT.

V gene TRBV27 combines with J gene TRBJ1-2, with TRBD1 identical over 9 bases. This CDR3 spans 13 amino acids. V gave up 3 bases and J gave up 9 bases; unmatched junction bases: 5. Germline-derived CDR1 and CDR2 are MNHEY and SMNVEV (reference sequence). CDR3 sequence (DNA): TGTGCCAGCAGTTTCGGGACAGGGTCTAGCTACACCTTC. Protein sequence: CASSFGTGSSYTF.

The chain uses TRBV21-1 and TRBJ1-1. TRBV21-1 counts as a pseudogene. CDR3 length: 20 amino acids. CDR3 nucleotide sequence: TGTGCCAGCAGCAAAGGGAGGGGAGGGGCAGCTCAACGAATGAACACTGAAGCTTTCTTT. Residues: CASSKGRGGAAQRMNTEAFF.

This chain uses TRBV28 with TRBJ2-1; D is unresolved. V was trimmed by 7 bases and J by 6 bases, leaving 19 bases between them. This CDR3 is 15 amino acids long. Germline lookup yields CDR1 MDHEN and CDR2 SYDVKM. The CDR3 spells CASNPPFRDANEQFF. CDR3 DNA: TGTGCCAGCAACCCCCCTTTTCGTGATGCCAATGAGCAGTTCTTC.

The rearrangement joins TRBV7-2 to TRBJ2-1; perhaps TRBD1 as D (6 bases). The CDR3 is 15 residues long. V was trimmed by 5 bases and J by 4 bases, leaving 15 bases between them. Germline CDR1 is SGHTA and CDR2 is FQGNSA. DNA for the CDR3: TGTGCCAGCAGCCAAAATATGGGACATTACAATGAGCAGTTCTTC. Residues: CASSQNMGHYNEQFF.

The chain couples TRBV3-1 (or the pseudogene TRBV3-2) to TRBJ2-5; D not resolved. The CDR3 is 13 residues long. In germline, CDR1 is LGHDT, CDR2 YNNKEL (reference sequence). Trimming took off 1 base at V and 5 bases at J, with 8 bases between the two ends. The CDR3 loop reads CASSQALTETQYF. The CDR3 DNA sequence: TGTGCCAGCAGCCAAGCCTTGACGGAGACCCAGTACTTC.

The rearrangement links TRBV11-3 to TRBJ2-3, with D hard to call. Per germline, CDR1 SGHNT and CDR2 YENEEA. This CDR3 spans 12 amino acids. The V gene lost 7 bases and the J gene lost 0 bases, with 5 bases spanning the gap. The CDR3 protein is CASKGSTDTQYF. Here the CDR3 DNA reads TGTGCCAGCAAGGGCAGCACAGATACGCAGTATTTT.